This T cell receptor (beta chain) emerged from a study of memory CD4+ T cells and cytomegalovirus serostatus. Findings and caveats of the study: Each of some 67 CMV-associated TCRbeta sequences occurred in one to five individuals. The CMV-associated TCR signature appears largely within the CD4+ memory repertoire.

Concerning this clone: Antigen: not known.

The CDR3 totals 12 residues. Per the germline V gene, CDR1 is SGHTA and CDR2 is FQGNSA. J was trimmed by 7 bases and V by 5 bases; bases with no gene match: 4. Single viable CD3+CD4+CD8-CD45RO+ cells were sorted as the memory CD4+ T cells. Donors' CMV status reflects serum IgG against pp150, pp28, p38, p52. Repertoires were generated with immunoSEQ multiplex PCR, while TCRdb's copy carries only in-frame clones and drops some. The table has around 84,000 clones, about 85% seen once. Material for sequencing was memory CD4+ T cells from blood. The sequence was obtained from an adult in good health and CMV-seronegative. The chain has TRBV7-2 and TRBJ1-2; 7 bases are shared with TRBD1. The CDR3 nucleotides read TGTGCCAGCAGCGTGACAGGGTTTGGCTACACCTTC. Amino acids: CASSVTGFGYTF.